These 30 T cell receptor beta chains originate from one sample sequenced in a study of spatial heterogeneity in lung cancer. Study-level findings and limits: Within tumors, counts of expanded alpha and beta TCRs tracked tumor mutation counts.

No antigens are known for them. TCRdb re-called the 5' RACE reads through MiXCR, storing one row per CDR3 protein. The sample holds fewer than 20,000 distinct CDR3 sequences, 5.8% seen once. Noted time point: sample taken at primary tumor resection. This sample comprised lung tumor tissue, obtained at surgery. All receptors derive from a female donor with early-stage non-small cell lung cancer.

This clonotype was recorded many times. The library was built for alpha chains, so this beta chain is an off-target read and its size means little. The CDR3 DNA follows: TGTGCCAGCAGTTTAAGGGGGTACGAGCAGTACTTC. Translating gives CASSLRGYEQYF. The chain joins TRBV28 to TRBJ2-7; TRBD1 is a possible D gene (6 bases). Germline V lookup: CDR1 MDHEN, CDR2 SYDVKM. This CDR3 is 12 amino acids long. V lost 2 bases and J lost 4, with 6 bases in between. Filled out from reference TRBV28 and TRBJ2-7, the complete variable domain reads DVKVTQSSRYLVKRTGEKVFLECVQDMDHENMFWYRQDPGLGLRLIYFSYDVKMKEKGDIPEGYSVSREKKERFSLILESASTNQTSMYLCASSLRGYEQYFGPGTRLTVT.

Comments on this clonotype: The library was prepared for alpha chains; this beta chain is a stray read, so its frequency means little. This chain joins TRBV3-1 and TRBJ1-2; D uncertain. CDR3 size: 14 residues. V lost 0 bases, J lost 5 bases, and 10 bases lay in between. Germline assignment: CDR1 LGHDT and CDR2 YNNKEL (reference sequence). DNA of the CDR3: TGTGCCAGCAGCCAAGATCTGGGATTATATGGCTACACCTTC. This gives the protein CASSQDLGLYGYTF. Supplemented by reference TRBV3-1 and TRBJ1-2, the full variable domain reads DTAVSQTPKYLVTQMGNDKSIKCEQNLGHDTMYWYKQDSKKFLKIMFSYNNKELIINETVPNRFSPKSPDKAHLNLHINSLELGDSAVYFCASSQDLGLYGYTFGSGTRLTVV.

Note on this clonotype: This beta chain represents an off-target read in a library built for alpha chains; its size is of limited meaning. V gene TRBV7-2 combines with J gene TRBJ2-5; D unresolved. Germline CDR1 and CDR2: SGHTA and FQGNSA. CDR3 size: 13 residues. V dropped 5 bases and J dropped 4 bases, with 11 bases sitting between them. In DNA form, the CDR3 reads TGTGCCAGCAGCATCAACCCGGGAGAGACCCAGTACTTC. This sequence encodes CASSINPGETQYF.

This clonotype was detected ten times or more. A library prepared for alpha chains yielded this beta chain as an off-target read; its size is of little meaning. The chain uses TRBV27 and TRBJ2-3; D tentatively fits TRBD1 or TRBD2 (5 bases each). From germline, CDR1 is MNHEY and CDR2 SMNVEV (reference sequence). V gave up 5 bases and J gave up 13 bases, with 16 bases separating them. This CDR3 region has 12 residues. This chain's CDR3 is CASSPVGGDEYF. Written as DNA, the CDR3 is TGTGCCAGCAGTCCCGTTGGGGGTGACGAGTATTTT.

This clonotype was found a few times. The library was built for alpha chains, so this beta chain is an off-target read and its size means little. This chain links TRBV9 with TRBJ2-2, with D unclear. There are 16 residues in the CDR3. The ends were cut back, 4 bases at V and 0 bases at J, with 13 bases in the middle. Germline CDR1 is SGDLS and CDR2 is YYNGEE. DNA of the CDR3: TGTGCCAGCAGCCCGATGGTGGGTTCGAACACCGGGGAGCTGTTTTTT. Its translation is CASSPMVGSNTGELFF.

This clonotype was seen a few times. Little can be read into the size of this beta chain, an off-target read in a library designed for alpha chains. This rearrangement joins TRBV20-1 to TRBJ2-5; D tentatively reads TRBD1 or TRBD2 (5 bases each). This CDR3 spans 14 amino acids. Germline-derived CDR1 and CDR2 are DFQATT and SNEGSKA (reference sequence). Trimming took 4 bases from V and 5 from J, leaving 17 bases between them. The CDR3 loop is CSATIGATEETQYF. CDR3 coding DNA: TGCAGTGCTACCATCGGGGCCACGGAGGAGACCCAGTACTTC.

This clonotype was detected ten times or more. A library made for alpha chains picked up this beta chain off target, so its size means little. The chain links TRBV20-1 to TRBJ2-1; no firm D call. Germline loops: CDR1 DFQATT, CDR2 SNEGSKA (reference sequence). The length of the CDR3 is 15 residues. With 0 bases removed from V and 2 bases from J, the gap between germline ends came to 11 bases. The CDR3 loop reads CSARDYGATYNEQFF. CDR3 in DNA: TGCAGTGCTAGAGATTATGGCGCAACCTACAATGAGCAGTTCTTC.

This clonotype occurred many times. A library made for alpha chains picked up this beta chain off target, so its size means little. This sequence joins TRBV27 and TRBJ2-7; perhaps TRBD2 as D (5 bases). This CDR3 spans 14 amino acids. Germline V gene sequence: CDR1 MNHEY, CDR2 SMNVEV (reference sequence). Trimming stripped 3 bases from V and 2 bases from J, with 11 bases between. The DNA for the CDR3 is TGTGCCAGCAGTTTGGGCGCGGGCGCCTACGAGCAGTACTTC. Protein: CASSLGAGAYEQYF.

This clonotype was detected many times. This beta chain is a stray read from a library made for alpha chains; its abundance is not meaningful. This chain joins TRBV18 and TRBJ1-5; D is possibly TRBD1 (6 bases). CDR1 is KGHSH and CDR2 is LQKENI in the germline V gene. CDR3 length: 15 residues. With 3 bases removed from V and 1 base from J, the gap between germline ends came to 10 bases. The DNA of the CDR3 is TGTGCCAGCTCACCCGGGGGGGCGAGCAATCAGCCCCAGCATTTT. Encoded protein: CASSPGGASNQPQHF. Based on the CDR3 plus reference TRBV18 and TRBJ1-5, the full variable domain is NAGVMQNPRHLVRRRGQEARLRCSPMKGHSHVYWYRQLPEEGLKFMVYLQKENIIDESGMPKERFSAEFPKEGPSILRIQQVVRGDSAAYFCASSPGGASNQPQHFGDGTRLSIL.

This clonotype was seen many times. Within a library made for alpha chains, this beta chain is off target, and its count is uninformative. The gene calls are TRBV7-9 and TRBJ1-5; TRBD1 matches 8 bases. The CDR3 is 16 amino acids. The trim removed 5 bases at V and 2 bases at J, leaving 8 bases unmatched. CDR1 is SEHNR, CDR2 FQNEAQ, per germline (reference sequence). CDR3 nucleotide sequence: TGTGCCAGCAGCCGGGGGGCAGGGGGCCGCAATCAGCCCCAGCATTTT. Translation gives CASSRGAGGRNQPQHF.

This clonotype was seen at least ten times. This beta chain is an off-target read within a library intended for alpha chains, so its frequency means little. This chain connects TRBV10-3 to TRBJ2-5, with D possibly matching TRBD1 (5 bases). V shed 6 bases and J shed 3 bases, with 14 bases lying between them. This CDR3 contains 14 residues. Germline-derived CDR1 and CDR2 are ENHRY and SYGVKD. This CDR3 is CAIRDPQGKETQYF. The CDR3 region has the DNA TGTGCCATCAGGGATCCCCAGGGCAAAGAGACCCAGTACTTC.

By sample fraction, this clonotype is large. A library prepared for alpha chains yielded this beta chain as an off-target read; its size is of little meaning. The rearrangement uses TRBV28 and TRBJ1-3; D remains ambiguous. The length of the CDR3 is 15 residues. The germline CDR1 and CDR2 sequences are MDHEN and SYDVKM. V lost 5 bases and J lost 2, with 13 bases in between. The DNA for the CDR3 is TGTGCCAGCAGTATCTCGACGGATCCTGGAAACACCATATATTTT. It encodes CASSISTDPGNTIYF.

At least ten counts were recorded for this clonotype. As an off-target read in a library built for alpha chains, this beta chain has a frequency of little significance. The chain recombines TRBV19 with TRBJ2-3; possible D gene TRBD1, 6 bases. The CDR3 sequence is 15 residues long. V dropped 5 bases and J dropped 0 bases, with 12 bases sitting between them. Germline CDR1 reads LNHDA; CDR2 reads SQIVND (reference sequence). DNA for the CDR3: TGTGCCAGTAGTCCAGACAGGTCGAGCACAGATACGCAGTATTTT. Protein sequence: CASSPDRSSTDTQYF.

Sample share makes this clonotype medium-sized. The library was designed around alpha chains, so this beta chain is a stray read whose abundance carries little weight. The chain carries TRBV20-1 and TRBJ2-2; 7 positions match TRBD1. The germline gives CDR1 DFQATT, CDR2 SNEGSKA (reference sequence). The V segment lost 1 base and the J segment 3 bases; nucleotides outside the gene matches: 8. The CDR3 extends over 16 amino acids. The CDR3 spells CSARAFQGVDTGELFF. For the CDR3, the DNA is TGCAGTGCTAGAGCCTTCCAGGGGGTAGACACCGGGGAGCTGTTTTTT.

This clonotype was observed many times. This beta chain is a stray read from a library made for alpha chains; its abundance is not meaningful. The chain is built from TRBV24-1 and TRBJ2-7; D may correspond to TRBD1 or TRBD2 (7 bases each). Deletions cut 12 bases from V and 1 base from J, with 21 bases between. CDR1 is KGHDR and CDR2 is SFDVKD in the germline V gene. The CDR3 length is 15 residues. CDR3 sequence: CAAGGSTGESYEQYF. CDR3 in DNA: TGTGCCGCCGGGGGGTCAACAGGGGAGTCCTACGAGCAGTACTTC.

This clonotype has at least ten counts. This beta chain is a stray sequence in a library constructed for alpha chains; its clone size is not meaningful. The V gene is TRBV2, the J gene TRBJ2-3, with D possibly matching TRBD2 (5 bases). Trimming removed 1 base at V and 0 bases at J, with 5 bases between. CDR3 length: 14 residues. Per the germline V gene, CDR1 is SNHLY and CDR2 is FYNNEI. CDR3 sequence (DNA): TGTGCCAGCAGTGAAGGGACTAGCACAGATACGCAGTATTTT. This codes for CASSEGTSTDTQYF. Filled out from reference TRBV2 and TRBJ2-3, the complete variable domain reads EPEVTQTPSHQVTQMGQEVILRCVPISNHLYFYWYRQILGQKVEFLVSFYNNEISEKSEIFDDQFSVERPDGSNFTLKIRSTKLEDSAMYFCASSEGTSTDTQYFGPGTRLTVL.

This clonotype is termed medium-sized. Since it is a stray read in a library aimed at alpha chains, this beta chain has a size that is not meaningful. This chain joins TRBV29-1 and TRBJ2-7, with D maybe TRBD2 (5 bases). With 7 bases removed from V and 3 bases from J, the gap between germline ends came to 13 bases. The CDR3 extends over 12 amino acids. The germline CDR1 and CDR2 sequences are SQVTM and ANQGSEA. This CDR3 is CSAARGRYEQYF. In DNA form, the CDR3 reads TGCAGCGCAGCCCGAGGGCGCTACGAGCAGTACTTC.

This clonotype was seen at least ten times. A library made for alpha chains picked up this beta chain off target, so its size means little. The V call is TRBV7-8, the J call TRBJ1-1; 8 bases map to TRBD1. The V gene end was trimmed by 5 bases and the J gene end by 10 bases; junction bases not matched to a gene: 9. CDR1 and CDR2 from the germline V gene are SGHVS and FQNEAQ. The CDR3 spans 13 residues. In DNA form, the CDR3 reads TGTGCCAGCAGCCCGAGGGGACAGGTCGGAGCTTTCTTT. Translated: CASSPRGQVGAFF. The variable domain in full, with the rest retrieved from reference TRBV7-8 and TRBJ1-1, is GAGVSQSPRYKVAKRGQDVALRCDPISGHVSLFWYQQALGQGPEFLTYFQNEAQLDKSGLPSDRFFAERPEGSVSTLKIQRTQQEDSAVYLCASSPRGQVGAFFGQGTRLTVV.

In this sample, this clonotype turned up a few times. Within a library made for alpha chains, this beta chain is off target, and its count is uninformative. The gene calls are TRBV6-1 and TRBJ2-1; TRBD2 matches 13 bases. Germline lookup yields CDR1 MNHNS and CDR2 SASEGT. V dropped 2 bases and J dropped 6; count of bases not matched to a gene: 7. CDR3 length: 17 amino acids. CDR3 region: CASSEIVTSGRVNEQFF. In DNA, the CDR3 is TGTGCCAGCAGTGAAATTGTAACTAGCGGGAGGGTCAATGAGCAGTTCTTC.

This clonotype was detected many times. A library prepared for alpha chains yielded this beta chain as an off-target read; its size is of little meaning. The chain couples TRBV7-8 to TRBJ1-1; unclear D gene. CDR1 is SGHVS and CDR2 is FQNEAQ in the germline V gene. The V end lost 1 base, the J end lost 1 base, and 7 bases lay between the germline ends. CDR3 size: 14 residues. CDR3 residues: CASSLGLTNTEAFF. The CDR3 nucleotides read TGTGCCAGCAGCTTAGGCCTCACGAACACTGAAGCTTTCTTT.

This clonotype was counted at least ten times. Little can be read into the size of this beta chain, an off-target read in a library designed for alpha chains. This sequence joins TRBV18 and TRBJ2-7; 12 nucleotides agree with TRBD2. From germline, CDR1 is KGHSH and CDR2 LQKENI. Trimming took 0 bases from V and 7 from J; bases not matched to a gene: 7. The CDR3 runs to 16 residues. As DNA, the CDR3 is TGTGCCAGCTCACCACCGGGAGGACTAGCGGGGAGGGAGCAGTACTTC. This sequence encodes CASSPPGGLAGREQYF. Combining the CDR3 with reference TRBV18 and TRBJ2-7 gives the whole variable domain NAGVMQNPRHLVRRRGQEARLRCSPMKGHSHVYWYRQLPEEGLKFMVYLQKENIIDESGMPKERFSAEFPKEGPSILRIQQVVRGDSAAYFCASSPPGGLAGREQYFGPGTRLTVT.

There are many counts of this clonotype. Within a library made for alpha chains, this beta chain is off target, and its count is uninformative. The chain uses TRBV3-1 and TRBJ2-3, with 9 bases fitting TRBD1. The ends lost 2 bases at V and 3 bases at J; junction bases unmatched: 3. The CDR3 has 15 residues. Per germline, CDR1 LGHDT and CDR2 YNNKEL (reference sequence). The CDR3 DNA reads TGTGCCAGCAGCCAAATGACAGGGGGGACAGATACGCAGTATTTT. It yields the protein CASSQMTGGTDTQYF.

At least ten counts were recorded for this clonotype. This beta chain is an off-target read within a library intended for alpha chains, so its frequency means little. The J gene is TRBJ1-4, the V gene TRBV20-1; D is perhaps TRBD1 (5 bases). Germline V gene data show CDR1 as DFQATT and CDR2 as SNEGSKA (reference sequence). V was clipped by 0 bases and J by 0 bases, with 11 bases between them. The CDR3 has 16 amino acids. The CDR3 sequence: CSARDRGVATNEKLFF. In DNA, the CDR3 is TGCAGTGCTAGAGATAGGGGCGTTGCAACTAATGAAAAACTGTTTTTT.

This clonotype was observed at least ten times. Because the library targeted alpha chains, this beta chain is an off-target read whose size means little. The chain joins TRBV10-2 to TRBJ2-1, with TRBD2 matching 11 bases. This CDR3 contains 15 residues. In germline, CDR1 is WSHSY, CDR2 SAAADI. The J segment lost 5 bases and the V segment lost 6 bases, leaving 6 bases of the junction unmatched. Here the CDR3 reads CASRKLAGEDNEQFF. The CDR3 DNA is TGCGCCAGCAGGAAACTAGCGGGAGAAGACAATGAGCAGTTCTTC.

This clonotype was counted at least ten times. This beta chain is an unintended read in a library built for alpha chains; its size means little. The chain carries TRBV27 and TRBJ2-3; a weak D match, TRBD1 (6 bases). V gave up 5 bases and J gave up 2 bases, with 11 bases separating them. The CDR3 sequence is 14 residues long. Germline V CDR1 and CDR2: MNHEY, SMNVEV (reference sequence). CDR3 DNA sequence: TGTGCCAGCAGTATCGACAGGTTCACAGATACGCAGTATTTT. Protein: CASSIDRFTDTQYF.

For this clonotype: Because this beta chain is a stray read in a library intended to capture alpha chains, its abundance should not be given much weight. V is TRBV7-2 and J is TRBJ2-7, with 9 positions matching TRBD2. This CDR3 comprises 16 residues. Germline V gene data show CDR1 as SGHTA and CDR2 as FQGNSA. The junction had 8 bases not matched to a gene; V was cut back by 0 bases and J by 5 bases. CDR3 sequence reads: CASSLAISGRIDEQYF. CDR3 DNA sequence: TGTGCCAGCAGCTTAGCTATTAGCGGGAGAATCGACGAGCAGTACTTC.

This clonotype was seen at least ten times. This beta chain came through as a stray read in a library set up for alpha chains, and its size says little. The chain joins TRBV5-1 to TRBJ1-2, with 7 bases aligning to TRBD1. Germline-derived CDR1 and CDR2 are SGHRS and YFSETQ. Unmatched junction bases numbered 6, after V lost 3 bases and J lost 1 base. The CDR3 runs to 15 residues. The CDR3 DNA reads as TGCGCCAGCAGCTCCGCAGGGGGTTATAACTATGGCTACACCTTC. Translation: CASSSAGGYNYGYTF.

Concerning this clonotype: This beta chain lies outside the target of a library built for alpha chains; its clone size means little. J is TRBJ1-2 and V is TRBV20-1, with a weak D call TRBD1 (6 bases). Per the germline V gene, CDR1 is DFQATT and CDR2 is SNEGSKA (reference sequence). The length of the CDR3 is 13 residues. V lost 1 base and J lost 2, with 8 bases in between. As DNA, the CDR3 is TGCAGTGCTAGAGGACAGGAGAACTATGGCTACACCTTC. Amino acid sequence: CSARGQENYGYTF.

The sample holds a few counts of this clonotype. The library was built for alpha chains, so this beta chain is an off-target read and its size means little. The chain carries TRBV10-3 and TRBJ2-1; TRBD2 is a possible D gene (6 bases). Trimming removed 2 bases from V and 7 bases from J, with 6 bases in between. There are 12 residues in the CDR3. In germline, CDR1 is ENHRY, CDR2 SYGVKD. Written as DNA, the CDR3 is TGTGCCATCAGTGAGCGGGGGAATGAGCAGTTCTTC. Encoded protein: CAISERGNEQFF.

Ten or more counts support this clonotype. This beta chain is a stray sequence in a library constructed for alpha chains; its clone size is not meaningful. In nucleotides, the CDR3 is TGTGCCAGCAGCTTCCGCTACGAGCAGTACTTC. This sequence encodes CASSFRYEQYF. This sequence joins TRBV7-9 and TRBJ2-7, with D hard to call. There are 11 residues in the CDR3. The V end lost 3 bases, the J end lost 3 bases, and 3 bases lay between the germline ends. Germline V gene data show CDR1 as SEHNR and CDR2 as FQNEAQ (reference sequence).